The 23 T cell receptor beta chains in this list originate from one sample, sequenced in a study of control samples from healthy donors and cancer patients. TCRdb's copy holds only in-frame clones and misses some; the assay was immunoSEQ multiplex PCR. The table shows about 200,000 clones, with around 93% occurring only once. The sequencing sample was made of blood. The source is a man aged 25 to 45 in good health.

This clone was detected once. This chain joins TRBV7-9 and TRBJ1-2; no reliable D call. Trimming shortened V by 5 bases and J by 4 bases, and 2 bases separated the two germline ends. The germline gives CDR1 SEHNR, CDR2 FQNEAQ (reference sequence). This CDR3 has 10 residues. The CDR3 protein is CASSSYGYTF. The DNA for the CDR3 is TGTGCCAGCAGCAGCTATGGCTACACCTTC. Together with reference TRBV7-9 and TRBJ1-2, the CDR3 gives the full variable domain: DTGVSQNPRHKITKRGQNVTFRCDPISEHNRLYWYRQTLGQGPEFLTYFQNEAQLEKSRLLSDRFSAERPKGSFSTLEIQRTEQGDSAMYLCASSSYGYTFGSGTRLTVV.

This clone was seen just once. One junction end does not reproduce the germline sequence, and a read error may be involved. This chain connects TRBV7-9 to TRBJ2-3, with 11 bases lining up with TRBD2. This CDR3 has 11 amino acids. From germline, CDR1 is SEHNR and CDR2 FQNEAQ (reference sequence). CDR3 residues: CASSPGTSGDF. CDR3 nucleotides: TGTGCCAGCAGCCCAGGGACTAGCGGTGATTTT.

The rearrangement uses TRBV4-1 and TRBJ1-5; a weak D match, TRBD1 (5 bases). With 4 bases removed from V and 7 bases from J, the gap between germline ends came to 17 bases. This CDR3 region has 15 residues. Germline CDR1 MGHRA, CDR2 YSYEKL. The CDR3 region has the DNA TGCGCCAGCAGCCGGGACCTCACGCGCCGGCAGCCCCAGCATTTT. Protein: CASSRDLTRRQPQHF.

The V gene is TRBV2, the J gene TRBJ2-7; 7 bases agree with TRBD2. The CDR3 runs 19 residues. Trimming took 0 bases from V and 1 from J; bases not matched to a gene: 15. Germline lookup yields CDR1 SNHLY and CDR2 FYNNEI. The chain's CDR3 is CASSEAGGEAIFGSYEQYF. The CDR3 nucleotides are TGTGCCAGCAGTGAAGCGGGGGGGGAAGCGATTTTCGGGTCCTACGAGCAGTACTTC.

This chain joins TRBV12-3 or TRBV12-4 and TRBJ1-5; no clear D gene. V shed 3 bases and J shed 4 bases, with 7 bases lying between them. The CDR3 spans 13 residues. CDR3 sequence (DNA): TGTGCCAGCAGTTTGGGCCGTAATCAGCCCCAGCATTTT. This translates into CASSLGRNQPQHF.

This chain uses TRBV5-8 with TRBJ2-3, with D tentatively TRBD1 (6 bases). Trimming cost V 5 bases and J 2 bases, with 15 bases left between them. This CDR3 has 15 amino acids. Germline CDR1 and CDR2: SGHTS and YDEGEE. CDR3 nucleotides: TGTGCCAGCAGAACCGACAGGTTTAACACAGATACGCAGTATTTT. It specifies CASRTDRFNTDTQYF.

This clone was picked up a small number of times. The rearrangement uses TRBV21-1 and TRBJ2-5; the table's D call, TRBD1, was not checked against the DNA. TRBV21-1 is designated a pseudogene. The CDR3 is made up of 15 amino acids. CDR3 sequence: CASSKYRTGQETQYF. Written as DNA, the CDR3 is TGTGCCAGCAGCAAGTACCGGACAGGACAAGAGACCCAGTACTTC.

V and J are TRBV14 and TRBJ2-1; D remains unclear. The CDR3 is made up of 11 amino acids. V was cut by 4 bases and J by 4 bases, with 2 bases left in between. Per germline, CDR1 SGHDN and CDR2 FVKESK. CDR3 sequence reads: CASSPYNEQFF. In nucleotides, the CDR3 is TGTGCCAGCAGCCCGTACAATGAGCAGTTCTTC.

This sequence joins TRBV2 and TRBJ1-1; D is unresolved. Germline CDR1 SNHLY, CDR2 FYNNEI. This CDR3 spans 14 amino acids. V lost 3 bases and J 0 bases, leaving 8 bases between the germline ends. The CDR3 DNA reads TGTGCCAGCAGTGAGGAGAGCCTGAACACTGAAGCTTTCTTT. It is translated as CASSEESLNTEAFF.

The rearrangement joins TRBV5-4 to TRBJ2-7; perhaps D is TRBD1 or TRBD2 (5 bases each). This CDR3 is built from 11 residues. V gave up 3 bases and J gave up 8 bases, with 9 bases separating them. The V gene's germline CDR1 is SGHNT and CDR2 YYREEE (reference sequence). The CDR3 DNA follows: TGTGCCAGCAGCTCTTCGGGGCAGCAGTACTTC. Residues: CASSSSGQQYF.

A few counts support this clone. The chain carries TRBV5-1 and TRBJ2-7; tentative D call: TRBD1 (5 bases). CDR1 SGHRS and CDR2 YFSETQ come from the germline V gene. Trimming removed 1 base at V and 0 bases at J, with 11 bases between. The CDR3 covers 15 residues. CDR3 nucleotides: TGCGCCAGCAGCTTGAAGGTTGGGGCCTCCTACGAGCAGTACTTC. It codes for CASSLKVGASYEQYF.

The chain recombines TRBV6-1 with TRBJ1-1; D possibly corresponds to TRBD1 (6 bases). The length of the CDR3 is 18 residues. CDR1 and CDR2 (germline): MNHNS, SASEGT. V dropped 3 bases and J dropped 3 bases, with 23 bases sitting between them. The CDR3 DNA follows: TGTGCCAGCAGTGAGGCCAGACCCCTCCGGGACATGGACACTGAAGCTTTCTTT. Translated: CASSEARPLRDMDTEAFF.

The CDR3, as DNA: TGTGCCAGCAGTGACAGGGCCAATCAGCCCCAGCATTTT. Amino acids: CASSDRANQPQHF. The chain uses TRBV2 and TRBJ1-5; D is possibly TRBD1 (5 bases). The CDR3 loop spans 13 amino acids. Trimming removed 3 bases from V and 3 bases from J, with 6 bases in between. Germline CDR1 is SNHLY and CDR2 is FYNNEI. Based on the CDR3 plus reference TRBV2 and TRBJ1-5, the full variable domain is EPEVTQTPSHQVTQMGQEVILRCVPISNHLYFYWYRQILGQKVEFLVSFYNNEISEKSEIFDDQFSVERPDGSNFTLKIRSTKLEDSAMYFCASSDRANQPQHFGDGTRLSIL.

V and J are TRBV7-9 and TRBJ1-2; D gene unclear. V lost 1 base to trimming and J lost 0 bases, with 6 bases between them. The germline V gene has CDR1 SEHNR and CDR2 FQNEAQ (reference sequence). The CDR3 has 14 amino acids. The CDR3 DNA follows: TGTGCCAGCAGCTTAGGCCCCTCTAACTATGGCTACACCTTC. Amino acids: CASSLGPSNYGYTF.

The chain joins TRBV5-1 to TRBJ1-2, with TRBD1 as a possible D gene (5 bases). V lost 4 bases and J lost 3, with 16 bases in between. CDR3 size: 15 residues. Germline V gene sequence: CDR1 SGHRS, CDR2 YFSETQ. Here the CDR3 DNA reads TGCGCCAGCAGCCCACGGGACGTGACACACTATGGCTACACCTTC. This gives the protein CASSPRDVTHYGYTF.

The chain carries TRBV5-4 and TRBJ1-2; D is unclear. Germline V lookup: CDR1 SGHNT, CDR2 YYREEE (reference sequence). The CDR3 length is 15 residues. V lost 7 bases, J lost 4 bases, and 20 bases lay in between. The CDR3 DNA reads as TGTGCCAGCTCCTCCGGTTGGCCCTCTCCCTATGGCTACACCTTC. Its translation: CASSSGWPSPYGYTF.

This chain joins TRBV30 and TRBJ1-2; TRBD1 agrees at 9 bases. Per the germline V gene, CDR1 is GTSNPN and CDR2 is SVGIG (reference sequence). With 1 base clipped from V and 6 bases from J, the junction kept 3 bases outside the gene matches. The CDR3 runs 13 residues. CDR3 bases: TGTGCCTGGAGTGACAGGGGGCCAAATGGCTACACCTTC. Encoded protein: CAWSDRGPNGYTF.

The count of this clone is one. The chain carries TRBV15 and TRBJ1-4; 10 bases are shared with TRBD1. Germline V lookup: CDR1 LNHNV, CDR2 YYDKDF (reference sequence). Trimming at V came to 8 bases and at J to 4 bases, leaving 10 bases not matched to a gene. The CDR3 is 16 residues long. In nucleotides, the CDR3 is TGTGCCACCGGTCGTCCCGGGACAGGGGATAATGAAAAACTGTTTTTT. Residues: CATGRPGTGDNEKLFF.

Details on this clone: The same CDR3 can be traced to other DNA sequences in this sample. V and J are TRBV5-4 and TRBJ1-2; D call uncertain. Trimming took 0 bases from V and 8 from J, leaving 11 bases between them. CDR3 size: 13 residues. Per germline, CDR1 SGHNT and CDR2 YYREEE (reference sequence). CDR3 nucleotides: TGTGCCAGCAGCTTGGATCGGGGTGGCGGCTACACCTTC. Its protein is CASSLDRGGGYTF.

V and J are TRBV5-6 and TRBJ1-2; D is ambiguous. Germline CDR1 is SGHDT and CDR2 is YYEEEE. V lost 2 bases and J lost 2, with 7 bases in between. This CDR3 contains 13 residues. The CDR3 is CASSLGLNYGYTF. The CDR3, as DNA: TGTGCCAGCAGCTTAGGTCTAAACTATGGCTACACCTTC. The full variable domain, with the rest looked up from reference TRBV5-6 and TRBJ1-2, is DAGVTQSPTHLIKTRGQQVTLRCSPKSGHDTVSWYQQALGQGPQFIFQYYEEEERQRGNFPDRFSGHQFPNYSSELNVNALLLGDSALYLCASSLGLNYGYTFGSGTRLTVV.

The chain uses TRBV7-2 and TRBJ2-7; D ambiguous. Germline V gene lookup returns CDR1 SGHTA and CDR2 FQGNSA. This CDR3 comprises 16 residues. Between the trimmed V and J ends, which lost 1 base and 3 bases, there was a span of 16 bases. The chain's CDR3 is CASSLGNLVGLYEQYF. DNA for the CDR3: TGTGCCAGCAGCTTAGGTAATCTAGTGGGTCTCTACGAGCAGTACTTC.

Details on this clone: The identical CDR3 is also encoded by other nucleotide sequences in the sample. The V and J genes are TRBV5-1 and TRBJ2-1; D unresolved. Trimming stripped 0 bases from V and 4 bases from J, with 5 bases between. The CDR3 has 13 amino acids. Germline lookup yields CDR1 SGHRS and CDR2 YFSETQ. DNA of the CDR3: TGCGCCAGCAGCTTGGATGGGTACAATGAGCAGTTCTTC. As protein: CASSLDGYNEQFF.

The V and J genes are TRBV2 and TRBJ2-1, with 9 bases fitting TRBD1. V shed 7 bases and J 2 bases; nucleotides not matched to a gene: 9. Germline V gives CDR1 SNHLY, CDR2 FYNNEI. The CDR3 sequence is 16 residues long. Here the CDR3 reads CASIGVRDRAYNEQFF. The DNA of the CDR3 is TGTGCCAGCATTGGCGTTCGGGACAGGGCCTACAATGAGCAGTTCTTC.